Listed below are T cell receptor beta chains from one sample, sequenced in a study of early T cells in non-severe SARS-CoV-2 infection. TCRdb re-called the 5' RACE reads with MiXCR, one entry per CDR3 protein. The sample holds about 21,000 distinct CDR3 sequences, approximately 5.7% seen once. The sample in question was whole blood, obtained at baseline. These receptors came from an adult who was a healthcare worker with PCR-confirmed SARS-CoV-2 infection or an uninfected control (not recorded which). The CDR3 runs from the conserved cysteine through the conserved F or W.

v_gene | CDR3aa
TRBV19 | CASSPPNNNEQFF
TRBV7-9 | CASSRNGRQEDEAFF
TRBV5-5 | CASSLERQNIQYF
TRBV20-1 | CSASWSAGGSSEQFF
TRBV27 | CASSPPTSGNNEQFF
TRBV10-3 | CAISHNPRIDTEAFF
TRBV4-3 | CASSQASGLHEQFF
TRBV29-1 | CSVGVGGGTEAFF
TRBV29-1 | CSVAVSGLWDEQFF
TRBV29-1 | CSAGREANTEAFF
TRBV11-3 | CASTTGQYTGELFF
TRBV3-1 | CASSQESSSYNEQFF